The 30 T cell receptor beta chains in this list originate from one sample, sequenced in a study of blood T cell repertoires in COVID-19. The assay was immunoSEQ multiplex PCR, and TCRdb's table has in-frame clones only and misses some. The sample lists around 61,000 clones; 86% were seen once. The source material was peripheral blood. The receptor set was obtained from a man aged 45-60 years with active COVID-19.

The CDR3 DNA is TGTGCCAGCAGCCAGACTTTTGGACAGGGCTTCACGGGGGCCAACGTCCTGACTTTC. Translated, it gives CASSQTFGQGFTGANVLTF. The chain joins TRBV3-1 (or the pseudogene TRBV3-2) to TRBJ2-6, with TRBD1 identical over 8 bases. Germline V gene data show CDR1 as LGHDT and CDR2 as YNNKEL (reference sequence). CDR3 length: 19 amino acids. J was trimmed by 4 bases and V by 3 bases; bases with no gene match: 14.

The chain joins TRBV7-9 to TRBJ1-5; D uncertain. V dropped 5 bases and J dropped 1 base, with 12 bases sitting between them. The CDR3 is 15 amino acids. CDR1 and CDR2 (germline): SEHNR, FQNEAQ (reference sequence). The CDR3 here is CASSPGEESNQPQHF. The CDR3 DNA sequence: TGTGCCAGCAGCCCCGGGGAGGAGAGCAATCAGCCCCAGCATTTT.

The rearrangement joins TRBV14 to TRBJ2-1; 7 bases match TRBD2. The CDR3 length is 13 residues. V lost 8 bases and J lost 4; bases outside the gene matches: 5. CDR1 is SGHDN and CDR2 is FVKESK in the germline V gene. The CDR3 DNA is TGTGCCAGCGGCGGGGGTGGATACAATGAGCAGTTCTTC. It is translated as CASGGGGYNEQFF.

The rearrangement joins TRBV21-1 to TRBJ2-7; TRBD2, as called in the table, went unchecked against the DNA. TRBV21-1 is a pseudogene. The CDR3 is 13 amino acids. The CDR3 nucleotides read TGTGCCAGCAGCAATATGTGGGAGGGCGAGCAGTACTTC. Translation gives CASSNMWEGEQYF.

This chain connects TRBV6-5 to TRBJ2-7; D gene unclear. V was pared by 0 bases and J by 1 base, with 7 bases between. The length of the CDR3 is 14 residues. The germline CDR1 and CDR2 sequences are MNHEY and SVGAGI. This CDR3 reads CASSYSAGSYEQYF. Here the CDR3 DNA reads TGTGCCAGCAGTTACTCGGCAGGTTCCTACGAGCAGTACTTC.

The chain employs TRBV7-2 and TRBJ2-2, with D perhaps matching TRBD1 (5 bases). This CDR3 has 14 amino acids. V lost 0 bases, J lost 7 bases, and 9 bases lay in between. Germline loops: CDR1 SGHTA, CDR2 FQGNSA. CDR3 bases: TGTGCCAGCAGCTTAGCGCTAGGGGTCGGGGAGCTGTTTTTT. This translates into CASSLALGVGELFF.

The rearrangement joins TRBV14 to TRBJ1-1, with 7 bases lining up with TRBD1. The trim removed 1 base at V and 1 base at J, leaving 9 bases unmatched. There are 17 residues in the CDR3. The germline CDR1 and CDR2 sequences are SGHDN and FVKESK. This chain's CDR3 is CASSQGRGWTGNTEAFF. As DNA, the CDR3 is TGTGCCAGCAGCCAAGGCAGAGGGTGGACAGGGAACACTGAAGCTTTCTTT.

This rearrangement joins TRBV11-3 to TRBJ2-2; possibly TRBD2 for D (5 bases). CDR3 length equals 15 residues. Deletions cut 5 bases from V and 6 bases from J, with 16 bases between. The germline CDR1 and CDR2 sequences are SGHNT and YENEEA. The CDR3 region has the DNA TGTGCCAGCAGCCCGTCGCCTAGCCTCCCCGGGGAGCTGTTTTTT. This codes for CASSPSPSLPGELFF. The entire variable domain, with the rest obtained from reference TRBV11-3 and TRBJ2-2, is as follows: EAGVVQSPRYKIIEKKQPVAFWCNPISGHNTLYWYLQNLGQGPELLIRYENEEAVDDSQLPKDRFSAERLKGVDSTLKIQPAELGDSAVYLCASSPSPSLPGELFFGEGSRLTVL.

Details on this clone: Other DNA sequences from this sample encode an identical CDR3 as well. The chain's CDR3 is CASRNRGNTEAFF. CDR3 in DNA: TGTGCCAGCAGAAACAGGGGGAACACTGAAGCTTTCTTT. The rearrangement uses TRBV6-5 and TRBJ1-1; TRBD1 aligns across 7 bases. The CDR3 has 13 amino acids. With 6 bases clipped from V and 1 base from J, the junction kept 2 bases outside the gene matches. Germline V gives CDR1 MNHEY, CDR2 SVGAGI.

This chain uses TRBV6-2 or TRBV6-3 with TRBJ2-3, with D maybe TRBD2 (6 bases). Trimming cost V 2 bases and J 4 bases, with 16 bases left between them. This CDR3 region has 16 residues. In germline, CDR1 is MNHEY, CDR2 SVGEGT. This CDR3 reads CASSYVWGVGSDTQYF. The DNA for the CDR3 is TGTGCCAGCAGTTACGTGTGGGGGGTAGGGTCAGATACGCAGTATTTT.

This chain uses TRBV6-5 with TRBJ1-1; D possibly corresponds to TRBD1 (5 bases). CDR1 is MNHEY, CDR2 SVGAGI, per germline. This CDR3 has 14 residues. The V end lost 6 bases, the J end lost 0 bases, and 11 bases lay between the germline ends. The CDR3 loop is CASRVDSLNTEAFF. In nucleotides, the CDR3 is TGTGCCAGCAGGGTCGACAGCCTGAACACTGAAGCTTTCTTT.

This chain's CDR3 is CASSVEGQRYTDTQYF. The CDR3 DNA reads as TGTGCCAGCAGCGTAGAGGGACAGCGGTACACAGATACGCAGTATTTT. The rearrangement uses TRBV9 and TRBJ2-3; 7 nucleotides agree with TRBD1. The germline gives CDR1 SGDLS, CDR2 YYNGEE. The CDR3 has 16 amino acids. Trimming cost V 0 bases and J 2 bases; bases outside gene matches: 6.

This clone was counted a single time. The V gene is TRBV7-2, the J gene TRBJ1-2; 9 nucleotides align to TRBD1. The germline V gene has CDR1 SGHTA and CDR2 FQGNSA. The J segment lost 7 bases and the V segment lost 2 bases, leaving 8 bases of the junction unmatched. The CDR3 consists of 15 residues. Here the CDR3 reads CASSLIGQGLLGYTF. The CDR3 DNA reads as TGTGCCAGCAGCTTAATTGGACAGGGGTTGCTTGGCTACACCTTC.

CDR3 residues: CASRTGGRRTDTQYF. CDR3 in DNA: TGTGCCAGCAGAACAGGGGGCCGAAGAACAGATACGCAGTATTTT. This sequence joins TRBV6-5 and TRBJ2-3; 9 positions match TRBD1. Germline CDR1 is MNHEY and CDR2 is SVGAGI. The CDR3 has 15 residues. V shed 6 bases and J 3 bases; nucleotides not matched to a gene: 7.

This chain connects TRBV19 to TRBJ2-5, with 9 bases that match TRBD1. V dropped 5 bases and J dropped 3; count of bases not matched to a gene: 7. This CDR3 is 15 amino acids long. Germline V gives CDR1 LNHDA, CDR2 SQIVND (reference sequence). As DNA, the CDR3 is TGTGCCAGTAGTCATCTACAGGGGGCCGAAGAGACCCAGTACTTC. Translating it yields CASSHLQGAEETQYF.

J is TRBJ1-5 and V is TRBV7-9, with 7 nucleotides matching TRBD1. The ends lost 0 bases at V and 11 bases at J; junction bases unmatched: 7. The CDR3 is 14 residues long. Germline assignment: CDR1 SEHNR and CDR2 FQNEAQ (reference sequence). CDR3 nucleotide sequence: TGTGCCAGCAGCTTAGCGGATCAGGGGGGAGCCCAGCATTTT. Its protein product is CASSLADQGGAQHF.

Only one count was recorded for this clone. The rearrangement links TRBV5-6 to TRBJ1-5; 12 bases line up with TRBD1. The length of the CDR3 is 16 residues. Germline V CDR1 and CDR2: SGHDT, YYEEEE. Trimming removed 4 bases from V and 7 bases from J; junction bases left unmatched: 9. As DNA, the CDR3 is TGTGCCAGCAGCGTGCGAGGGACAGGGGGCTACCAGCCCCAGCATTTT. Encoded protein: CASSVRGTGGYQPQHF.

This chain joins TRBV7-3 and TRBJ2-1, with a tentative D call TRBD2 (6 bases). The CDR3 runs to 16 residues. V was trimmed by 5 bases and J by 7 bases, leaving 21 bases between them. Germline V CDR1 and CDR2: SGHTA, FQGTGA. CDR3 protein: CASSQGGGGEANEQFF. The CDR3 DNA is TGTGCCAGCAGCCAGGGCGGTGGCGGGGAAGCAAATGAGCAGTTCTTC.

V usage is TRBV14 and J usage is TRBJ1-1, with D possibly TRBD1 on 5 matching bases. The CDR3 has 16 residues. The germline V and J ends were trimmed by 1 base and 4 bases, with 16 bases remaining between them. Germline V CDR1 and CDR2: SGHDN, FVKESK. The CDR3 nucleotides are TGTGCCAGCAGCCAAGGAAAGGGGCAGGGTGGCACTGAAGCTTTCTTT. Its translation: CASSQGKGQGGTEAFF.

The chain uses TRBV3-1 (or the pseudogene TRBV3-2) and TRBJ2-1; 7 bases line up with TRBD2. CDR3 length: 17 residues. Germline values: CDR1 LGHDT, CDR2 YNNKEL (reference sequence). The junction had 10 bases not matched to a gene; V was cut back by 1 base and J by 4 bases. CDR3 in amino acids: CASSQGGAGEPYNEQFF. CDR3 in DNA: TGTGCCAGCAGCCAAGGGGGCGCGGGAGAACCGTACAATGAGCAGTTCTTC.

The V call is TRBV7-9, the J call TRBJ1-1, with D tentatively TRBD1 (5 bases). Germline CDR1 reads SEHNR; CDR2 reads FQNEAQ (reference sequence). The CDR3 extends over 14 amino acids. V lost 2 bases to trimming and J lost 5 bases, with 12 bases between them. The CDR3 reads CASSLSSGETEAFF. The CDR3 nucleotides read TGTGCCAGCAGCTTATCATCGGGGGAAACTGAAGCTTTCTTT.

The CDR3 sequence is CASSETNTNTEAFF. CDR3 sequence (DNA): TGCGCCAGCAGTGAGACGAACACGAACACTGAAGCTTTCTTT. This chain connects TRBV10-1 to TRBJ1-1; D is unresolved. From germline, CDR1 is WNHNN and CDR2 SYGVQD (reference sequence). V was clipped by 2 bases and J by 1 base, with 8 bases between them. This CDR3 is 14 amino acids long.

This clone occurred once. This chain joins TRBV7-3 and TRBJ2-3; weak D call: TRBD2 (5 bases). Trimming removed 1 base at V and 1 base at J, with 21 bases between. Germline V CDR1 and CDR2: SGHTA, FQGTGA. This CDR3 has 19 residues. DNA of the CDR3: TGTGCCAGCAGCTTAATGTCGGGGTGTTCGAGGGTTTGCACAGATACGCAGTATTTT. The encoded protein is CASSLMSGCSRVCTDTQYF. Filled out from reference TRBV7-3 and TRBJ2-3, the complete variable domain reads GAGVSQTPSNKVTEKGKYVELRCDPISGHTALYWYRQSLGQGPEFLIYFQGTGAADDSGLPNDRFFAVRPEGSVSTLKIQRTERGDSAVYLCASSLMSGCSRVCTDTQYFGPGTRLTVL.

The chain links TRBV19 to TRBJ1-2; 8 bases agree with TRBD1. Looked up from germline, CDR1 is LNHDA and CDR2 is SQIVND (reference sequence). The V segment lost 7 bases and the J segment 6 bases; nucleotides outside the gene matches: 4. The CDR3 runs to 12 residues. The CDR3 DNA reads as TGTGCCAGTACCGGACAGGGCGATGGCTACACCTTC. It translates to CASTGQGDGYTF. Variable domain in full (rest from reference TRBV19 and TRBJ1-2): DGGITQSPKYLFRKEGQNVTLSCEQNLNHDAMYWYRQDPGQGLRLIYYSQIVNDFQKGDIAEGYSVSREKKESFPLTVTSAQKNPTAFYLCASTGQGDGYTFGSGTRLTVV.

The chain uses TRBV7-2 and TRBJ2-5; no clear D. The CDR3 spans 13 residues. Germline V gene data show CDR1 as SGHTA and CDR2 as FQGNSA. With 5 bases removed from V and 3 bases from J, the gap between germline ends came to 10 bases. The CDR3 region is CASSIGPKETQYF. The CDR3 DNA follows: TGTGCCAGCAGCATAGGGCCGAAAGAGACCCAGTACTTC.

V and J are TRBV7-3 and TRBJ2-1; D gene uncertain. CDR3 length: 13 residues. Trimming took off 5 bases at V and 4 bases at J, with 9 bases between the two ends. The V gene's germline CDR1 is SGHTA and CDR2 FQGTGA. The CDR3 loop is CASSPWSYNEQFF. The CDR3 nucleotides read TGTGCCAGCAGCCCCTGGAGTTACAATGAGCAGTTCTTC.

The chain recombines TRBV19 with TRBJ1-4; D remains ambiguous. V was pared by 3 bases and J by 10 bases, with 15 bases between. Per the germline V gene, CDR1 is LNHDA and CDR2 is SQIVND (reference sequence). The CDR3 has 14 amino acids. The CDR3 DNA reads TGTGCCAGTAGTATGCCGGGAACTGTTGGAAAACTGTTTTTT. It encodes CASSMPGTVGKLFF.

V is TRBV7-2 and J is TRBJ2-7; 10 positions match TRBD2. CDR3 length: 15 residues. Germline CDR1 SGHTA, CDR2 FQGNSA. Unmatched junction bases numbered 5, after V lost 5 bases and J lost 1 base. CDR3 DNA: TGTGCCAGCAGCCACCTAGCGGGGGCTTCCTACGAGCAGTACTTC. It specifies CASSHLAGASYEQYF.

The rearrangement joins TRBV6-6 to TRBJ1-1, with D possibly being TRBD1 (6 bases). V was trimmed by 4 bases and J by 1 base, leaving 13 bases between them. This CDR3 has 15 residues. CDR1 and CDR2 from the germline V gene are MNHNY and SVGAGI (reference sequence). CDR3 residues: CASSSWGRGNTEAFF. CDR3 sequence (DNA): TGTGCCAGCAGTTCGTGGGGGCGAGGGAACACTGAAGCTTTCTTT.

The chain uses TRBV7-8 and TRBJ1-6; the match to TRBD1 covers 7 bases. This CDR3 spans 17 amino acids. Trimming took 8 bases from V and 0 from J; bases not matched to a gene: 10. Germline lookup yields CDR1 SGHVS and CDR2 FQNEAQ. CDR3 residues: CASRLDRESSYNSPLHF. In nucleotides, the CDR3 is TGTGCCAGCCGCCTCGACAGGGAGTCCTCCTATAATTCACCCCTCCACTTT.